The 4 T cell receptor beta chains presented below share a single source sample, sequenced in a study of T cells after posttransplantation cyclophosphamide. Clones were read by immunoSEQ multiplex PCR, and TCRdb kept only the in-frame ones, dropping some. The sample is made up of tens of thousands of clones, none counted only once. The sequencing input was PBMCs. These TCRs come from a woman in her forties or fifties in good health and a related stem cell transplant donor.

Many counts were recorded for this clone. CDR3: CASSEGRAVAYNEQFF. The CDR3 DNA follows: TGTGCCAGCAGCGAGGGCAGGGCGGTGGCCTACAATGAGCAGTTCTTC. The J gene is TRBJ2-1, the V gene TRBV5-4; D assignment may be TRBD1 or TRBD2 (5 bases each). The ends were cut back, 4 bases at V and 2 bases at J, with 16 bases in the middle. CDR1 and CDR2 from the germline V gene are SGHNT and YYREEE (reference sequence). The CDR3 extends over 16 amino acids.

The V gene is TRBV30, the J gene TRBJ1-1; D perhaps matches TRBD1 (5 bases). The CDR3 totals 13 residues. Deletions cut 3 bases from V and 10 bases from J, with 18 bases between. The germline CDR1 and CDR2 sequences are GTSNPN and SVGIG (reference sequence). DNA of the CDR3: TGTGCCTGGAGCCACCAACAGGACCTCGGAGCTTTCTTT. It encodes CAWSHQQDLGAFF. Combining the CDR3 with reference TRBV30 and TRBJ1-1 gives the whole variable domain SQTIHQWPATLVQPVGSPLSLECTVEGTSNPNLYWYRQAAGRGLQLLFYSVGIGQISSEVPQNLSASRPQDRQFILSSKKLLLSDSGFYLCAWSHQQDLGAFFGQGTRLTVV.

Ten or more counts support this clone. The CDR3 nucleotides are TGCGCCAGCAGCCAAGATCCCGGCAGGGGGATAGCGAACACTGAAGCTTTCTTT. Encoded protein: CASSQDPGRGIANTEAFF. The chain carries TRBV4-1 and TRBJ1-1; 7 nucleotides align to TRBD1. V trimming: 0 bases; J trimming: 1 base; junction bases outside the gene matches: 11. The germline V gene has CDR1 MGHRA and CDR2 YSYEKL. The CDR3 contains 18 residues.

This clone was found many times. The chain is built from TRBV5-4 and TRBJ2-2, with 7 bases identical to TRBD2. The V and J ends lost 4 bases and 0 bases, in that order; junction bases with no gene match: 6. Germline-derived CDR1 and CDR2 are SGHNT and YYREEE (reference sequence). The CDR3 has 16 residues. The CDR3 nucleotides read TGTGCCAGCAGCCCGGTGGGGGGGTCGAACACCGGGGAGCTGTTTTTT. The encoded protein is CASSPVGGSNTGELFF.